The 26 T cell receptor beta chains below were found in one sample sequenced in a study of T cell clusters in autoimmune cytopenias. Multiplex touch-down PCR amplified TRB using TRB-A and TRB-B pools in one tube. TCRdb re-called the multiplex PCR reads and shows each CDR3 protein once, DNA omitted. This table holds 6,000 to 8,500 distinct CDR3 sequences. TRB amplification used around 260 ng of peripheral blood genomic DNA. Sequenced: peripheral blood. These receptors originate from a human donor with an autoimmune cytopenia or autoimmune hepatitis (not recorded which).

The chain uses TRBV18 and TRBJ2-7; TCRdb gives TRBD1 as the D gene, but with no DNA this cannot be confirmed. The CDR3 is made up of 15 amino acids. The germline V gene has CDR1 KGHSH and CDR2 LQKENI. The CDR3 spells CASSPIQGAIYEQYF.

This chain connects TRBV7-9 to TRBJ1-4; the TCRdb call, TRBD1, lacks DNA for checking. There are 16 residues in the CDR3. Germline loops: CDR1 SEHNR, CDR2 FQNEAQ (reference sequence). The CDR3 sequence is CASSLGWQGTNEKLFF.

This clonotype counts as medium-sized by frequency. The chain carries TRBV19 and TRBJ1-1; no DNA is available, so the TRBD1 call from TCRdb remains unchecked. CDR1 and CDR2 from the germline V gene are LNHDA and SQIVND (reference sequence). CDR3 length equals 15 residues. The CDR3: CASKSIGGQDTEAFF.

This rearrangement joins TRBV4-3 to TRBJ1-1; TCRdb names TRBD1, which stays unverified in the absence of DNA. This CDR3 is 16 amino acids long. The germline CDR1 and CDR2 sequences are LGHNA and YSLEER. CDR3 protein: CASSQEYTQGTTEAFF.

This clonotype is medium-sized by frequency. The V call is TRBV11-1, the J call TRBJ1-3; TCRdb names TRBD1, which stays unverified in the absence of DNA. Germline V lookup: CDR1 SGHAT, CDR2 FQDESV (reference sequence). The CDR3 contains 17 residues. The CDR3 loop is CASSLEGQGACGNTIYF.

This clonotype is identified as medium-sized from frequency. The V call is TRBV19, the J call TRBJ2-7; TCRdb outputs TRBD1, but without DNA this stays unchecked. The CDR3 is made up of 13 amino acids. Germline V gene data show CDR1 as LNHDA and CDR2 as SQIVND (reference sequence). CDR3 amino acids: CASSGQGAAEQYF.

This clonotype registers medium-sized by frequency. This rearrangement joins TRBV6-1 to TRBJ2-3; the TCRdb D gene call, TRBD2, has no DNA to confirm it. CDR3 length: 20 residues. The germline CDR1 and CDR2 sequences are MNHNS and SASEGT. The CDR3 protein is CASSVWTVGLAGPSTDTQYF.

This clonotype registers medium-sized by frequency. The V gene is TRBV6-2 or TRBV6-3, the J gene TRBJ2-7; TCRdb proposes TRBD2, but this gene call is untestable without DNA. The CDR3 consists of 15 residues. Germline CDR1 and CDR2: MNHEY and SVGEGT. The chain's CDR3 is CASRNRLARDYEQYF.

By frequency, this clonotype is medium-sized. The genes are TRBV19 and TRBJ1-6. CDR3 length: 16 amino acids. Germline V gene data show CDR1 as LNHDA and CDR2 as SQIVND (reference sequence). This chain's CDR3 is CASSIVWQAYNSPLHF.

This clonotype ranks as medium-sized in terms of frequency. The chain uses TRBV27 and TRBJ2-3; TCRdb's D call of TRBD1 is untestable without DNA. Germline V CDR1 and CDR2: MNHEY, SMNVEV (reference sequence). This CDR3 region has 14 residues. CDR3 residues: CASTQAGATDTQYF.

This sequence joins TRBV6-2 or TRBV6-3 and TRBJ1-6; as DNA is missing, the TRBD1 call by TCRdb cannot be tested. Germline V lookup: CDR1 MNHEY, CDR2 SVGEGT. This CDR3 is built from 13 residues. CDR3 in amino acids: CASSPNRNSPLHF.

The gene calls are TRBV6-5 and TRBJ2-7. The CDR3 is made up of 13 amino acids. Germline V gives CDR1 MNHEY, CDR2 SVGAGI. The CDR3: CASSRIQVGEQYF.

In terms of frequency, this clonotype is medium-sized. This sequence joins TRBV12-3 or TRBV12-4 and TRBJ2-5. The CDR3 runs 13 residues. The CDR3 loop is CASSLLGLETQYF.

The V and J genes are TRBV7-9 and TRBJ2-3; TCRdb's D call, TRBD1, is unchecked because there is no DNA. The CDR3 spans 16 residues. The germline V gene has CDR1 SEHNR and CDR2 FQNEAQ (reference sequence). The CDR3 reads CASSHLVTGRTDTQYF.

Its frequency marks this clonotype as medium-sized (0.01 to 0.1%). The rearrangement links TRBV5-5 to TRBJ2-6; there is no DNA to check the TCRdb D call of TRBD2. The CDR3 length is 18 residues. CDR1 SGHKS and CDR2 YYEKEE come from the germline V gene (reference sequence). This CDR3 reads CASSLRDLHSAGANVLTF.

The rearrangement links TRBV20-1 to TRBJ1-1; TCRdb gives TRBD1 as the D gene, but with no DNA this cannot be confirmed. Germline assignment: CDR1 DFQATT and CDR2 SNEGSKA (reference sequence). This CDR3 spans 13 amino acids. Here the CDR3 reads CSAPGQISTEAFF.

This clonotype is classed as medium-sized by frequency. The rearrangement joins TRBV7-6 to TRBJ2-1; TCRdb calls TRBD1, which cannot be checked without DNA. Germline V gene lookup returns CDR1 SGHVS and CDR2 FNYEAQ. CDR3 length equals 13 residues. Here the CDR3 reads CASSSDRANEQFF.

The chain employs TRBV10-2 and TRBJ1-2; the D call from TCRdb, TRBD1, cannot be confirmed without DNA. CDR1 WSHSY and CDR2 SAAADI come from the germline V gene. The CDR3 loop spans 14 amino acids. CDR3 sequence: CASSTRGSPYGYTF.

The CDR3 protein is CASSSRQGGDTGELFF. This sequence joins TRBV7-9 and TRBJ2-2; TCRdb proposes TRBD1, but this gene call is untestable without DNA. This CDR3 region has 16 residues. Germline V gene lookup returns CDR1 SEHNR and CDR2 FQNEAQ (reference sequence).

The chain couples TRBV6-5 to TRBJ1-5; the D gene TCRdb calls, TRBD1, cannot be checked with no DNA. From germline, CDR1 is MNHEY and CDR2 SVGAGI. The CDR3 consists of 14 residues. The chain's CDR3 is CASSPGGGNQPQHF.

This clonotype counts as medium-sized by frequency. The V call is TRBV12-3 or TRBV12-4, the J call TRBJ2-7; TCRdb selects TRBD1, and the lack of DNA leaves this call unchecked. The CDR3 is 14 amino acids. CDR3 residues: CASSLVGGSDEQYF.

Considering frequency, this clonotype is medium-sized. This rearrangement joins TRBV6-5 to TRBJ2-7. The CDR3 contains 13 residues. CDR1 MNHEY and CDR2 SVGAGI come from the germline V gene. CDR3 sequence: CASSYGEAYEQYF.

The chain uses TRBV11-2 and TRBJ2-1. The CDR3 loop spans 12 amino acids. Germline V gives CDR1 SGHAT, CDR2 FQNNGV. Here the CDR3 reads CASSFNSNEQFF.

This chain joins TRBV10-3 and TRBJ1-1; TCRdb outputs TRBD1, but without DNA this stays unchecked. The CDR3 sequence is 15 residues long. Germline V gene data show CDR1 as ENHRY and CDR2 as SYGVKD. The chain's CDR3 is CAISGSGLSGAEAFF.

In terms of frequency, this clonotype is medium-sized. V and J are TRBV29-1 and TRBJ1-5. The germline CDR1 and CDR2 sequences are SQVTM and ANQGSEA. The CDR3 spans 12 residues. CDR3 region: CSVGGANQPQHF. The full variable domain, in which reference TRBV29-1 and TRBJ1-5 provide the parts outside the CDR3, is SAVISQKPSRDICQRGTSLTIQCQVDSQVTMMFWYRQQPGQSLTLIATANQGSEATYESGFVIDKFPISRPNLTFSTLTVSNMSPEDSSIYLCSVGGANQPQHFGDGTRLSIL.

Judged by frequency, this clonotype is medium-sized (0.01 to 0.1%). V is TRBV19 and J is TRBJ2-3; the D gene TCRdb calls, TRBD2, cannot be checked with no DNA. The CDR3 spans 15 residues. Germline CDR1 LNHDA, CDR2 SQIVND (reference sequence). The CDR3 sequence is CASSSATRFTDTQYF. Full variable domain (outside the CDR3, taken from reference TRBV19 and TRBJ2-3): DGGITQSPKYLFRKEGQNVTLSCEQNLNHDAMYWYRQDPGQGLRLIYYSQIVNDFQKGDIAEGYSVSREKKESFPLTVTSAQKNPTAFYLCASSSATRFTDTQYFGPGTRLTVL.